The source of this T cell receptor (beta chain) is a study of T-cell memory formation after mild COVID-19. This clonotype was counted a few times. The V and J ends lost 7 bases and 2 bases, in that order; junction bases with no gene match: 11. Germline CDR1 is SQVTM and CDR2 is ANQGSEA. The CDR3 loop spans 14 amino acids. TCRdb processed the 5' RACE reads anew with MiXCR; each CDR3 protein has one entry. This table has 65,000 to 90,000 distinct CDR3 sequences, 9.5% to 15% appearing once. Material for sequencing was PBMCs or a T cell subset sorted from them (not recorded which). The V and J genes are TRBV29-1 and TRBJ2-7; TRBD1 aligns across 7 bases. The source of this sequence is a man aged 18 to 29 who had mild COVID-19 (a few samples of this study predate the infection). Cell type and time point are not known. The CDR3 protein is CSAKQTGSPYEQYF. CDR3 bases: TGCAGCGCCAAACAGACAGGGTCCCCCTACGAGCAGTACTTC.